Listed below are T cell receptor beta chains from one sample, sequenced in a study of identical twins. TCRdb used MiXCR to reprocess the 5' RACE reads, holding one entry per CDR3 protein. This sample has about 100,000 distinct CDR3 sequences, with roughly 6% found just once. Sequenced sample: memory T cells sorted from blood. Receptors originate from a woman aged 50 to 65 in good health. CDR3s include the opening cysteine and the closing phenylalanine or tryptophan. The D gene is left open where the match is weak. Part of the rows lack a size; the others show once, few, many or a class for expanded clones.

DNA: TGTGCCAGCAGTAACAAACAGGGGAGGGATTCACCCCTCCACTTT
CDR3: CASSNKQGRDSPLHF
D: TRBD1
J: TRBJ1-6
size: many
V: TRBV12-3/TRBV12-4

DNA: TGTGCCCCTGGGACAGATGAAAAACTGTTTTTT
CDR3: CAPGTDEKLFF
D: TRBD1
J: TRBJ1-4
size: many
V: TRBV27

DNA: TGTGCCAGCAGCAGAGGGATCGACCGCGGAGATACGCAGTATTTT
CDR3: CASSRGIDRGDTQYF
D: NA
J: TRBJ2-3
size: many
V: TRBV6-4

DNA: TGTGCCTGGAGTGTCTGGGGGGCTCAAAACACTGAAGCTTTCTTT
CDR3: CAWSVWGAQNTEAFF
D: NA
J: TRBJ1-1
size: few
V: TRBV30

DNA: TGTGCCAGCAGTGGACACGTTAGCAATCAGCCCCAGCATTTT
CDR3: CASSGHVSNQPQHF
D: NA
J: TRBJ1-5
size: NA
V: TRBV28

DNA: TGTGCCAGCAGCCACGGGACAGGGTCAGATACGCAGTATTTT
CDR3: CASSHGTGSDTQYF
D: TRBD1
J: TRBJ2-3
size: few
V: TRBV7-9

DNA: TGTGCCAGCAGCCGAAGACCCCTCTCTTTGGGGAGGGCTAATGAAAAACTGTTTTTT
CDR3: CASSRRPLSLGRANEKLFF
D: NA
J: TRBJ1-4
size: many
V: TRBV5-6

DNA: TGCAGCGTTAAGGACAGGGGAGCCACTGAAGCTTTCTTT
CDR3: CSVKDRGATEAFF
D: TRBD1
J: TRBJ1-1
size: few
V: TRBV29-1

DNA: TGCAGTGCTAGAGGGAGCACTGGGACTAACGAGCAGTACTTC
CDR3: CSARGSTGTNEQYF
D: TRBD2
J: TRBJ2-7
size: NA
V: TRBV20-1

DNA: TGTGCCAGTAGTCCTTTGACAGGGGTAACTGAAGCTTTCTTT
CDR3: CASSPLTGVTEAFF
D: TRBD1
J: TRBJ1-1
size: many
V: TRBV19

DNA: TGTGCCAGCAGCGACATGACAGGGCGAGGAACCCAGTACTTC
CDR3: CASSDMTGRGTQYF
D: TRBD1
J: TRBJ2-5
size: few
V: TRBV9

DNA: TGCAGTGCTCGAGAGGGCTCAGGGTCGTTTCAGTACTTC
CDR3: CSAREGSGSFQYF
D: NA
J: TRBJ2-4
size: NA
V: TRBV20-1

DNA: TGCGCCAGCAGCTTGGCCTCGGGAGGGGAGTATGGCTACACCTTC
CDR3: CASSLASGGEYGYTF
D: NA
J: TRBJ1-2
size: many
V: TRBV5-1

DNA: TGTGCCAGCACCGAGAGGGGAGATTCAGTGAATGAGCAGTTCTTC
CDR3: CASTERGDSVNEQFF
D: NA
J: TRBJ2-1
size: many
V: TRBV16

DNA: TGTGCCAGCAGTGAGATAGGGGCCAACTATGGCTACACCTTC
CDR3: CASSEIGANYGYTF
D: NA
J: TRBJ1-2
size: many
V: TRBV2

DNA: TGTGCCAGCCGTCGGACTACCTACAATGAGCAGTTCTTC
CDR3: CASRRTTYNEQFF
D: NA
J: TRBJ2-1
size: many
V: TRBV12-3/TRBV12-4

DNA: TGTGCCACCAGCAGAGACAGGGACCCTGGAAACACCATATATTTT
CDR3: CATSRDRDPGNTIYF
D: NA
J: TRBJ1-3
size: many
V: TRBV15

DNA: TGCAGTGCTTTTACAGGGGGCGCGTCTTGGGAGCCCCAGCATTTT
CDR3: CSAFTGGASWEPQHF
D: TRBD1
J: TRBJ1-5
size: many
V: TRBV20-1

DNA: TGTGCCAGCAGTGGCCCTCGGGACAGCCGGCCCTACGAGCAGTACTTC
CDR3: CASSGPRDSRPYEQYF
D: TRBD1
J: TRBJ2-7
size: many
V: TRBV12-3/TRBV12-4

DNA: TGTGCCAGCAGCCACAGGGGTTTCAATGAAAAACTGTTTTTT
CDR3: CASSHRGFNEKLFF
D: TRBD1
J: TRBJ1-4
size: many
V: TRBV5-6

DNA: TGTGCCAGCAGAGCTAGCGGGAGCTCCTACGAGCAGTACTTC
CDR3: CASRASGSSYEQYF
D: TRBD2
J: TRBJ2-7
size: many
V: TRBV12-3/TRBV12-4

DNA: TGTGCCAGCAGCTCCCGGGTAGGACCCTCCTACGAGCAGTACTTC
CDR3: CASSSRVGPSYEQYF
D: NA
J: TRBJ2-7
size: many
V: TRBV6-6

DNA: TGTGCCAGCAGCTTGAACAGTATGAACACTGAAGCTTTCTTT
CDR3: CASSLNSMNTEAFF
D: NA
J: TRBJ1-1
size: few
V: TRBV11-2

DNA: TGCAGTGCAAAAAAAATCAGGGACGCCAAACTCTACGAGCAGTACTTC
CDR3: CSAKKIRDAKLYEQYF
D: NA
J: TRBJ2-7
size: few
V: TRBV20-1